Listed here is a single T cell receptor (beta chain). Its antigen specificity is not known. No much larger clone exists at a distance of one base, and base qualities are not known. The donors were included in the validation cohort of some 120 subjects, a group kept apart from the roughly 730-subject first cohort. The receptor library was made with the immunoSEQ multiplex PCR assay. Regarding the original processing steps: A statistical classification framework was developed to diagnose cytomegalovirus status using the catalog of TCR beta chain sequences. As stored in TCRdb, this immuneACCESS dataset retains in-frame rearrangements with V and J assigned. A fraction of the clones does not appear; measured against another copy, unresolved V genes explain less than half of the discrepancy, and the remainder lacks a known reason. The V and J calls and clone size are taken from that table; D and trimming were inferred from the DNA. The sample profile shows 150,000 to 200,000 clones; approximately 96% of them were found once. The ten largest clones represent roughly 1% of the sample.

The source of the sample is a study of cytomegalovirus exposure and HLA in healthy donors (dated by TCRdb to the late 2010s). In the study overall: The 670 or so repertoires of the first cohort and the 120 validation repertoires were produced on the same platform, according to a later analysis. In addition to the first cohort of 666 subjects, a separate validation cohort of 120 different subjects was used. The study was designed to test whether signatures of past pathogen exposure could be identified by cataloging public T cell receptors. To predict cytomegalovirus infection status, the study brought together high-throughput TCR immunosequencing, statistical association of individual TCRs with disease status, and machine learning. Points the paper makes about the study in general: A later analysis lacked HLA typing for the validation cohort, so it scored co-occurrence in that cohort across all 110 or so repertoires. The authors suggested that the approach could potentially be generalized to other disease states and immunological phenotypes. While some public TCRs were present in many individuals, most TCR sequences turned up only very rarely across donors. The classifier was reported to diagnose cytomegalovirus status with high specificity and sensitivity in both the original and validation cohorts. A later analysis found that TCRs clustered in the first cohort also tended to co-occur in the roughly 110 validation repertoires, with approximately 94% of cluster scores above 0. The study gave a list of roughly 150 TCR beta chains associated with cytomegalovirus. In vitro tests confirmed that three of the cytomegalovirus-associated TCR beta chains recognize cytomegalovirus antigens.

The CDR3, cysteine through phenylalanine, is 15 amino acids long. Of all the DNA, just the CDR3 is kept, 45 bases in frame from base 1. V is cut back by 2 bases and J by 5 bases, with 1 base in the junction unmatched. The CDR1 and CDR2 encoded by the germline V gene are SGHRS and YFSETQ. This chain is built from TRBV5-1 and TRBJ1-6, with TRBD1 matching 10 junction bases. Input material: PBMCs. The TCR originated in a woman between 18 and 29 years old in good health and CMV-seronegative. The nucleotide sequence reads as follows: TGCGCCAGCAGCTTAGGACAGGGGGATAATTCACCCCTCCACTTT. Its protein product is CASSLGQGDNSPLHF.